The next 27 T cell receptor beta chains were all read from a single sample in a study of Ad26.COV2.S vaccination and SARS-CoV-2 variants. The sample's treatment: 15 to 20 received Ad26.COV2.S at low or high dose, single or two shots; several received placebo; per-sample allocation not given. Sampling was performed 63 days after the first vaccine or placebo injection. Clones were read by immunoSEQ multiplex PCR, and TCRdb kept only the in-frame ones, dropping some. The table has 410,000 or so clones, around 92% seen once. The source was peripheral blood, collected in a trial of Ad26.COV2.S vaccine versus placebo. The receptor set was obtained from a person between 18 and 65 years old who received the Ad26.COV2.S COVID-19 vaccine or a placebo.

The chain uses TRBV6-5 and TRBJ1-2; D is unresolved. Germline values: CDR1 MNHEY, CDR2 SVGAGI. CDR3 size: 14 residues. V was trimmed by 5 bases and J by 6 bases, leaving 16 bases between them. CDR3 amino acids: CASSTGQRRNGYTF. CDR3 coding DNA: TGTGCCAGCAGTACTGGCCAACGTAGGAATGGCTACACCTTC.

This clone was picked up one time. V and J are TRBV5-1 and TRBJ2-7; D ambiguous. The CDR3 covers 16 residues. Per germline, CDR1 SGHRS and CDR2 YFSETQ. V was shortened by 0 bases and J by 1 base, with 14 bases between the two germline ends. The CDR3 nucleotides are TGCGCCAGCAGCTTGGAACCCGCAAAAAGTTCCTACGAGCAGTACTTC. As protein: CASSLEPAKSSYEQYF.

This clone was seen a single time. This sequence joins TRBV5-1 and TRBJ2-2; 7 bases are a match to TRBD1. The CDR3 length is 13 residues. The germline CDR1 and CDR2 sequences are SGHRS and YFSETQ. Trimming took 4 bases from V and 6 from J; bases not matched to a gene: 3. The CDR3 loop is CASSQTGPGELFF. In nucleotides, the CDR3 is TGCGCCAGCAGCCAGACAGGGCCCGGGGAGCTGTTTTTT.

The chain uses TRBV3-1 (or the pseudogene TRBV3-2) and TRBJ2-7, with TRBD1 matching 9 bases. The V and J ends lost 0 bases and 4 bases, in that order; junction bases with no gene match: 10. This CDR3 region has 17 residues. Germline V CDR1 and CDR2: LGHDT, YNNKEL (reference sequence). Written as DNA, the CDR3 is TGTGCCAGCAGCCAAGATGGCGCTACAGGGGGCTGGTACGAGCAGTACTTC. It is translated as CASSQDGATGGWYEQYF.

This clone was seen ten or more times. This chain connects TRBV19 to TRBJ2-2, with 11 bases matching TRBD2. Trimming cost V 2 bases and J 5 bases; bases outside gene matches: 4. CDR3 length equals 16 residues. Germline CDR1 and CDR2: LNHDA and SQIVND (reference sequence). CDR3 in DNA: TGTGCCAGTAGTATAACTGCTAGCGGGGGGACCGGGGAGCTGTTTTTT. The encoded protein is CASSITASGGTGELFF.

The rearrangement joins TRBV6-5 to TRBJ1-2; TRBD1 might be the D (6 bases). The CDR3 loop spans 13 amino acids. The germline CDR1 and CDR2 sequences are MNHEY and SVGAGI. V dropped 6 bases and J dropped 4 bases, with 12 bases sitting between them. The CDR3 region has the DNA TGTGCCAGCAGCCCCACAGGGATCTATGGCTACACCTTC. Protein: CASSPTGIYGYTF.

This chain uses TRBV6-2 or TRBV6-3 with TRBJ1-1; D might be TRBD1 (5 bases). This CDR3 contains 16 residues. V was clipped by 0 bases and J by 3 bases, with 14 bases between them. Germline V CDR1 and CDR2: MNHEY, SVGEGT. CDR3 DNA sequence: TGTGCCAGCAGTTACTCCGTAGAAAAGGGGCACACTGAAGCTTTCTTT. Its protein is CASSYSVEKGHTEAFF.

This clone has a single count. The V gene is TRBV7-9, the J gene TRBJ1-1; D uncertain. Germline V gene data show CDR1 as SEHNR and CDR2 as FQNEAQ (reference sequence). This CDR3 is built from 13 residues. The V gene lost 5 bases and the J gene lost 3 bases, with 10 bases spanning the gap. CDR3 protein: CASSHSLYTEAFF. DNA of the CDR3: TGTGCCAGCAGCCACAGCCTTTACACTGAAGCTTTCTTT.

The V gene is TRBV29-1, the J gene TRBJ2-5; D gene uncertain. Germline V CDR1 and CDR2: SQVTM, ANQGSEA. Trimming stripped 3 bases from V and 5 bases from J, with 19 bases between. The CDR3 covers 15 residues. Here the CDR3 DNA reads TGCAGCGTTGACCTACCTTCTAGGGTGGGGGAGACCCAGTACTTC. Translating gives CSVDLPSRVGETQYF. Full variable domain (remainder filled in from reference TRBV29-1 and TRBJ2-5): SAVISQKPSRDICQRGTSLTIQCQVDSQVTMMFWYRQQPGQSLTLIATANQGSEATYESGFVIDKFPISRPNLTFSTLTVSNMSPEDSSIYLCSVDLPSRVGETQYFGPGTRLLVL.

The CDR3: CASSPLAGGSTDTQYF. The CDR3 region has the DNA TGCGCCAGCAGCCCCTTAGCGGGGGGGAGCACAGATACGCAGTATTTT. This rearrangement joins TRBV5-1 to TRBJ2-3; 11 bases are shared with TRBD2. Germline CDR1 reads SGHRS; CDR2 reads YFSETQ. The CDR3 is made up of 16 amino acids. V was clipped by 4 bases and J by 0 bases; unmatched bases: 4.

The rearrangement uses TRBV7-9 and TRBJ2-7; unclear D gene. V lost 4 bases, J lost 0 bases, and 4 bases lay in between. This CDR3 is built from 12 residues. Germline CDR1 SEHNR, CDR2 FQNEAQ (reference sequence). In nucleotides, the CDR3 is TGTGCCAGCAGCTCGAGCTCCTACGAGCAGTACTTC. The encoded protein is CASSSSSYEQYF.

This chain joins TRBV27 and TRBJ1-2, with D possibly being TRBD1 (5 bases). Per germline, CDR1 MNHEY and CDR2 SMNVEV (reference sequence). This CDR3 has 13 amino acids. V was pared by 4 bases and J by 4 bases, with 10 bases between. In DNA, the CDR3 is TGTGCCAGCAGTTACGGGGCCTCCTATGGCTACACCTTC. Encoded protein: CASSYGASYGYTF.

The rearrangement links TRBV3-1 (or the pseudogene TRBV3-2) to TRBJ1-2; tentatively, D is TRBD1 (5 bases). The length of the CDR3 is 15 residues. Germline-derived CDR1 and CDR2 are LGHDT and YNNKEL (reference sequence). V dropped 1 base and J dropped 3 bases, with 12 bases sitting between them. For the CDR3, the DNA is TGTGCCAGCAGCCAAGGATTTGCAGGGTACTATGGCTACACCTTC. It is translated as CASSQGFAGYYGYTF.

In DNA, the CDR3 is TGTGCCAGCACCCCCTTAGGAAACAGCCCTAACTATGGCTACACCTTC. This sequence encodes CASTPLGNSPNYGYTF. The chain recombines TRBV9 with TRBJ1-2; the D is unclear. Germline CDR1 reads SGDLS; CDR2 reads YYNGEE. The CDR3 has 16 residues. The V end was cut by 6 bases, the J end by 0 bases, with 18 bases between.

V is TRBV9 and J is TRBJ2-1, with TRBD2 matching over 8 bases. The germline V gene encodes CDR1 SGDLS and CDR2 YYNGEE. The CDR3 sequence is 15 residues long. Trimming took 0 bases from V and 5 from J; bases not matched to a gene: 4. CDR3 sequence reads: CASSVGGGPNNEQFF. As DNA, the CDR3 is TGTGCCAGCAGCGTAGGCGGGGGGCCTAACAATGAGCAGTTCTTC. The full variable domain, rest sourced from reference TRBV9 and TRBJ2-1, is DSGVTQTPKHLITATGQRVTLRCSPRSGDLSVYWYQQSLDQGLQFLIQYYNGEERAKGNILERFSAQQFPDLHSELNLSSLELGDSALYFCASSVGGGPNNEQFFGPGTRLTVL.

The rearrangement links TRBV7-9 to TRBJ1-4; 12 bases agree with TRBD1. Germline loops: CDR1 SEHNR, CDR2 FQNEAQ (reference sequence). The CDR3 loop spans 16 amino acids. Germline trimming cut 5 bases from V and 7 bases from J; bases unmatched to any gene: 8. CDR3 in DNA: TGTGCCAGCAGCCCTGGGACAGGGGGCCGCGGTGAAAAACTGTTTTTT. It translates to CASSPGTGGRGEKLFF.

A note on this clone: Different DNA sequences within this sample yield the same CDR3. In DNA form, the CDR3 reads TGTGCCAGCAGCCAAGGTCAGGGGCGCGGAGAGACCCAGTACTTC. Protein: CASSQGQGRGETQYF. The chain couples TRBV14 to TRBJ2-5, with D possibly TRBD1 on 6 matching bases. Trimming removed 1 base from V and 4 bases from J, with 13 bases in between. CDR3 length: 15 amino acids. Per germline, CDR1 SGHDN and CDR2 FVKESK.

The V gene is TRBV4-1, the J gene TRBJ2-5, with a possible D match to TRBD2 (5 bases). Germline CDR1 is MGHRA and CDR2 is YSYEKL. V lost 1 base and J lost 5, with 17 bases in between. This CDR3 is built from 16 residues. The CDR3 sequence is CASSQVSEVAQETQYF. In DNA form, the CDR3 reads TGCGCCAGCAGCCAAGTCTCCGAGGTAGCGCAGGAGACCCAGTACTTC.

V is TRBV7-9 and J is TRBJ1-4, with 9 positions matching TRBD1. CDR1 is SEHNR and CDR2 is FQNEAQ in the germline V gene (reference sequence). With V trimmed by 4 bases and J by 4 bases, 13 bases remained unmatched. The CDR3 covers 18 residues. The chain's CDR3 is CASSSFSGTGSLNEKLFF. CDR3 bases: TGTGCCAGCAGCTCCTTCTCCGGGACAGGGAGTCTTAATGAAAAACTGTTTTTT.

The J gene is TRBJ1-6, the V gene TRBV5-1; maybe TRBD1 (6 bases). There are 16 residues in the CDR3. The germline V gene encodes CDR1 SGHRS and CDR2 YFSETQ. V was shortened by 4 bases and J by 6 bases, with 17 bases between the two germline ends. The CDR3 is CASSPRGAGSNSPLHF. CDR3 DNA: TGCGCCAGCAGCCCTAGGGGGGCAGGGAGTAATTCACCCCTCCACTTT.

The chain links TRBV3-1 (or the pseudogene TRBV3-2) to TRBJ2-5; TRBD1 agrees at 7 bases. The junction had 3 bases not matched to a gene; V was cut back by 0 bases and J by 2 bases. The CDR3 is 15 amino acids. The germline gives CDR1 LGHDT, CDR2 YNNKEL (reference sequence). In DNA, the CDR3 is TGTGCCAGCAGCCAAGAATGGGACAGACAAGAGACCCAGTACTTC. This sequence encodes CASSQEWDRQETQYF.

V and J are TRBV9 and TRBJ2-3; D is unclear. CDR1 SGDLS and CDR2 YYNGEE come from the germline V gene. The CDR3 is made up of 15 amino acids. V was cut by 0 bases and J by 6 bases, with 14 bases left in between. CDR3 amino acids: CASSVDSTAMDTQYF. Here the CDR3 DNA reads TGTGCCAGCAGCGTAGATTCAACCGCAATGGATACGCAGTATTTT.

CDR3 in DNA: TGTGCCAGCAGCTTAGCCTCGACAGGGGGCTCCTACGAGCAGTACTTC. It yields the protein CASSLASTGGSYEQYF. J is TRBJ2-7 and V is TRBV7-8, with 9 bases matching TRBD1. V dropped 0 bases and J dropped 0; count of bases not matched to a gene: 3. CDR3 size: 16 residues. CDR1 and CDR2 (germline): SGHVS, FQNEAQ.

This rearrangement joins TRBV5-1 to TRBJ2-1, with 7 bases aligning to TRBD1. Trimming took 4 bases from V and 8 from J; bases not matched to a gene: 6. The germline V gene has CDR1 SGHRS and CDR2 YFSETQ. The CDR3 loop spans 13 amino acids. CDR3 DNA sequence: TGCGCCAGCAGCGTTAGGCAGGGGGATGAGCAGTTCTTC. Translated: CASSVRQGDEQFF.

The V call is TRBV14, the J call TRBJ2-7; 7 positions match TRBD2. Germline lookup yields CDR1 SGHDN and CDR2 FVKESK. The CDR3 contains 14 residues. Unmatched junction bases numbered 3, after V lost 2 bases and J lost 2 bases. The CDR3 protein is CASSQLGLPYEQYF. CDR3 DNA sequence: TGTGCCAGCAGCCAATTGGGACTACCCTACGAGCAGTACTTC.

CDR3 protein: CASSRLAGGAKETQYF. The CDR3 DNA sequence: TGTGCCAGCAGCCGACTAGCGGGGGGAGCCAAAGAGACCCAGTACTTC. The chain is built from TRBV5-4 and TRBJ2-5; TRBD2 agrees at 13 bases. Trimming at V came to 4 bases and at J to 3 bases, leaving 6 bases not matched to a gene. Germline V gene sequence: CDR1 SGHNT, CDR2 YYREEE (reference sequence). The CDR3 contains 16 residues.

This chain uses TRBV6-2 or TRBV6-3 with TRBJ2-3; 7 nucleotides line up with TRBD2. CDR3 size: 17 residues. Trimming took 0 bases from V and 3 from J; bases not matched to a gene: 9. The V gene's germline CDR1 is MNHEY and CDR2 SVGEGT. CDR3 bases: TGTGCCAGCAGTTACTCGAGCGCGGGGGAGGGGACAGATACGCAGTATTTT. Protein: CASSYSSAGEGTDTQYF.